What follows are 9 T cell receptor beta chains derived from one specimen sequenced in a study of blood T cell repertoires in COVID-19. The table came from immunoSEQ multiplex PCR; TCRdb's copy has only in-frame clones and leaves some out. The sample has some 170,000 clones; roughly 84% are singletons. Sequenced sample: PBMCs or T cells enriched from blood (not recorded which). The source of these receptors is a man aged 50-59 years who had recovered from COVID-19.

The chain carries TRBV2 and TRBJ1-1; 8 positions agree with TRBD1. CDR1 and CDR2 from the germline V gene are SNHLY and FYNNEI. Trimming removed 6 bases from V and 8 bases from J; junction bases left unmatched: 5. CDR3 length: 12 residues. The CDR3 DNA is TGTGCCAGCAGAGCGGACAGGGTAGAAGCTTTCTTT. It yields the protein CASRADRVEAFF.

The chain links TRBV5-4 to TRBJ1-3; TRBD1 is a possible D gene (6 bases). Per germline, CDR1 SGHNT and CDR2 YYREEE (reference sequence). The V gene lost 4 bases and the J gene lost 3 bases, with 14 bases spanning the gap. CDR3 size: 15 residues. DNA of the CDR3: TGTGCCAGCAGCCATGGGACACTGTTTGGAAACACCATATATTTT. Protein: CASSHGTLFGNTIYF.

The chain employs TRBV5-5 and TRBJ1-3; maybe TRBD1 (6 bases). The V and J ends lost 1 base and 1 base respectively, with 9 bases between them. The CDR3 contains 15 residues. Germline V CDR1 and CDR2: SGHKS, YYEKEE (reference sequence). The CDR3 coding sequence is TGTGCCAGCAGCTTGATTACAGGGTCTGGAAACACCATATATTTT. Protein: CASSLITGSGNTIYF.

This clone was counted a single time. The chain's CDR3 is CASSLGATGVNDYGYTF. CDR3 coding DNA: TGTGCCAGCAGCTTGGGGGCTACAGGGGTCAACGACTATGGCTACACCTTC. The chain couples TRBV5-4 to TRBJ1-2; 7 positions agree with TRBD1. J was trimmed by 3 bases and V by 0 bases; bases with no gene match: 11. The V gene's germline CDR1 is SGHNT and CDR2 YYREEE (reference sequence). The CDR3 totals 17 residues.

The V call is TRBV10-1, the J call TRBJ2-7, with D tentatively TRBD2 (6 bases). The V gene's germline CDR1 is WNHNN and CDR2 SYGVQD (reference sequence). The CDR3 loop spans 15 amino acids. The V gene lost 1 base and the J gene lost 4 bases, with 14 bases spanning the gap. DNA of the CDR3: TGCGCCAGCAGTGAGTTCGCTAGCGCCGGTTACGAGCAGTACTTC. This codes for CASSEFASAGYEQYF.

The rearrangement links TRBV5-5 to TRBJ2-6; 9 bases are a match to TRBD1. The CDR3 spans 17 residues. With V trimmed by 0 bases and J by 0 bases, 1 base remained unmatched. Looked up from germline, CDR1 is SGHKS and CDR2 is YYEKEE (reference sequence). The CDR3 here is CASSLVTGGSGANVLTF. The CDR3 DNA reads TGTGCCAGCAGCTTGGTGACAGGGGGCTCTGGGGCCAACGTCCTGACTTTC.

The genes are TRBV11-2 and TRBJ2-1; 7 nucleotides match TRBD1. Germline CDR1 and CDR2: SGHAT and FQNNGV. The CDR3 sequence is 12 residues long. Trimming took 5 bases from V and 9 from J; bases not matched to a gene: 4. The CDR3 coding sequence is TGTGCCAGCAGCCTACCAGGGGGTGAGCAGTTCTTC. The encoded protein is CASSLPGGEQFF.

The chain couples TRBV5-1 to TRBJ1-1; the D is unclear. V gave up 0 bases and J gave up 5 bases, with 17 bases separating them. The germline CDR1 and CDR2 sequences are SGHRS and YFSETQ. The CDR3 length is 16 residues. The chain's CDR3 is CASSLEVRRSGTEAFF. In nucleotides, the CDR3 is TGCGCCAGCAGCTTGGAGGTCCGTCGGAGCGGAACTGAAGCTTTCTTT.

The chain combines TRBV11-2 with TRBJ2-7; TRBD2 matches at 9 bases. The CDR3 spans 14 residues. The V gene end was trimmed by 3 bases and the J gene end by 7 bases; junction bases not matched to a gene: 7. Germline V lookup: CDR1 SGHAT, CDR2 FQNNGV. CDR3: CASSFRGGAREQYF. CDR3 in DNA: TGTGCCAGCAGCTTTCGCGGGGGGGCTCGAGAGCAGTACTTC.